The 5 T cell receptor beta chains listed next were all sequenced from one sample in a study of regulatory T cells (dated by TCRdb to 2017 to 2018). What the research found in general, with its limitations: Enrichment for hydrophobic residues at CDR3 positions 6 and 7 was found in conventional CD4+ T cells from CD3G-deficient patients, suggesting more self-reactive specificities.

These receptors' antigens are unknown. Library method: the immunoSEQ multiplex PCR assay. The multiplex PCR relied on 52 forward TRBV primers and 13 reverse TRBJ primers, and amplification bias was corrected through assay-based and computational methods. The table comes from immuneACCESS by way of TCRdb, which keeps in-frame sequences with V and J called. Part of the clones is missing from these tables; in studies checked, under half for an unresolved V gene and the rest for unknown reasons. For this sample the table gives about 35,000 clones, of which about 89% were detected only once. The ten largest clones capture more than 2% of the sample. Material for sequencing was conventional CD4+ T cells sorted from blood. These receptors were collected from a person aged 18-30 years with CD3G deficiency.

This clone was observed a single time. As DNA, the CDR3 is TGCGCCAGCAGCTTGGGGACAGGAAGGCATGATGAGCAGTTCTTC. Its translation: CASSLGTGRHDEQFF. V is TRBV5-1 and J is TRBJ2-1; 7 bases agree with TRBD1. The CDR3 covers 15 residues. In germline, CDR1 is SGHRS, CDR2 YFSETQ. Trimming took 0 bases from V and 8 from J; bases not matched to a gene: 8.

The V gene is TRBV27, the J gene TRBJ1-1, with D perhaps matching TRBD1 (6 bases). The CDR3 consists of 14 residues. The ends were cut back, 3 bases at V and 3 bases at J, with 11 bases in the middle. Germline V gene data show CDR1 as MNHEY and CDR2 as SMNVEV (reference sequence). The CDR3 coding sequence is TGTGCCAGCAGTTTCCGAGGGGGGCACACTGAAGCTTTCTTT. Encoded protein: CASSFRGGHTEAFF.

The CDR3 DNA is TGCGCCAGCAGCTCCACCAGCGGGTACGAGCAGTACTTC. Protein product: CASSSTSGYEQYF. The chain is built from TRBV5-1 and TRBJ2-7; the D gene is possibly TRBD2 (6 bases). The CDR3 has 13 amino acids. Germline V CDR1 and CDR2: SGHRS, YFSETQ. Trimming took 3 bases from V and 4 from J, leaving 11 bases between them.

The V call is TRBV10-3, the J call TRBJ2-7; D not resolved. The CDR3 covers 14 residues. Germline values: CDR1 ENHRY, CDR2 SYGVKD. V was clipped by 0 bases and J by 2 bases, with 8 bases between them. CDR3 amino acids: CAISESNSAYEQYF. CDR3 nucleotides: TGTGCCATCAGTGAGTCGAACAGCGCCTACGAGCAGTACTTC.

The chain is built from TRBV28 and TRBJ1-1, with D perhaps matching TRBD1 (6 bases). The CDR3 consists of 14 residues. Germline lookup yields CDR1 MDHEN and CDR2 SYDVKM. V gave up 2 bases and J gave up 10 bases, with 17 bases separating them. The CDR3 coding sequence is TGTGCCAGCAGTTTAGCTATGAGGGGGAGGTCAGCTTTCTTT. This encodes CASSLAMRGRSAFF.